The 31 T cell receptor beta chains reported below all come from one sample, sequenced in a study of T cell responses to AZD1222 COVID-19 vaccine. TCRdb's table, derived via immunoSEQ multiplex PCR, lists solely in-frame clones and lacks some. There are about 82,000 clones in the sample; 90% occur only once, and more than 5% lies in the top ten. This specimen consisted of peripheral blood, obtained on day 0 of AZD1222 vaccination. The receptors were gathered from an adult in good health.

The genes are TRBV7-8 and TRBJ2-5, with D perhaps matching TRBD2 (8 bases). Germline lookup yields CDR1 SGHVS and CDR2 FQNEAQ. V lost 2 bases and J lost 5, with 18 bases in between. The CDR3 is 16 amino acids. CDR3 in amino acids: CASSLSLGRGPETQYF. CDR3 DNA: TGTGCCAGCAGCTTATCCCTCGGGAGGGGGCCGGAGACCCAGTACTTC. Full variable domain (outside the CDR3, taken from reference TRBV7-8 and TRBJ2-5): GAGVSQSPRYKVAKRGQDVALRCDPISGHVSLFWYQQALGQGPEFLTYFQNEAQLDKSGLPSDRFFAERPEGSVSTLKIQRTQQEDSAVYLCASSLSLGRGPETQYFGPGTRLLVL.

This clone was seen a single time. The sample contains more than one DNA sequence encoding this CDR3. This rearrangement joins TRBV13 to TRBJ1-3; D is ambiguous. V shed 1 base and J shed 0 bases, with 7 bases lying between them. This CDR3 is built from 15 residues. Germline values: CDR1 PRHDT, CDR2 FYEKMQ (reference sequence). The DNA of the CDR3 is TGTGCCAGCAGCTTAGACTCAAGCTCTGGAAACACCATATATTTT. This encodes CASSLDSSSGNTIYF.

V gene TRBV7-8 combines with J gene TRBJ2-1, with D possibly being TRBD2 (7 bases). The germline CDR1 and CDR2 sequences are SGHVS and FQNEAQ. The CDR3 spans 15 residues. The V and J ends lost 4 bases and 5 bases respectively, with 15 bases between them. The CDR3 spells CASSSRGRGDNEQFF. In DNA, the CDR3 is TGTGCCAGCAGCTCCCGGGGGAGGGGGGACAATGAGCAGTTCTTC.

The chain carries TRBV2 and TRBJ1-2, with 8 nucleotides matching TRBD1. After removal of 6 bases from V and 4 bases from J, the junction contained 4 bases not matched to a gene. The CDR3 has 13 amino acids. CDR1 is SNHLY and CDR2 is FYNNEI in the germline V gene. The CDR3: CASRIGQGYGYTF. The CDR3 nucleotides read TGTGCCAGCAGGATCGGACAGGGCTATGGCTACACCTTC.

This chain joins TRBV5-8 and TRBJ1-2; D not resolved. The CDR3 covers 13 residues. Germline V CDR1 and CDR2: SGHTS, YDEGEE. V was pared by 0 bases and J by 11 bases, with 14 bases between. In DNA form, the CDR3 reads TGTGCCAGCAGCTTGGGAGACACCCCTGGGTACACCTTC. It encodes CASSLGDTPGYTF.

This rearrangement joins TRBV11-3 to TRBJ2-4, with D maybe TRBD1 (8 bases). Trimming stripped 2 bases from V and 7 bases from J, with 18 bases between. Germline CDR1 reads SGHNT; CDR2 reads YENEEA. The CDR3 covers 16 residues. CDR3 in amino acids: CASSLRRGQGGNIQYF. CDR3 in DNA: TGTGCCAGCAGCTTACGCCGCGGACAGGGAGGGAACATTCAGTACTTC.

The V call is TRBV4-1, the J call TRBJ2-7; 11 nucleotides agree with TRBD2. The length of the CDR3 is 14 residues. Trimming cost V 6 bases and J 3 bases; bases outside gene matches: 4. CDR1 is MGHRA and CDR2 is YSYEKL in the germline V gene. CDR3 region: CASRPTSGSYEQYF. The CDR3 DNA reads TGCGCCAGCAGACCAACTAGCGGGAGCTACGAGCAGTACTTC.

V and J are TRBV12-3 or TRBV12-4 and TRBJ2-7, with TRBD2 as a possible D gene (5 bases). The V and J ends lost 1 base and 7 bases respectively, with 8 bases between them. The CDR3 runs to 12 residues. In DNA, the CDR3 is TGTGCCAGCAGTTTAGGCCGCGGGGAGCAGTACTTC. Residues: CASSLGRGEQYF.

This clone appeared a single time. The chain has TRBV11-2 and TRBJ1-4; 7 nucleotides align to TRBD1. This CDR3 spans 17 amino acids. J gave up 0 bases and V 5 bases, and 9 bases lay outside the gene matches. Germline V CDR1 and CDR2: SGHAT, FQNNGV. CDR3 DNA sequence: TGTGCCAGCAGCCCCCGAGGGGACAGCCCAACTAATGAAAAACTGTTTTTT. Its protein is CASSPRGDSPTNEKLFF.

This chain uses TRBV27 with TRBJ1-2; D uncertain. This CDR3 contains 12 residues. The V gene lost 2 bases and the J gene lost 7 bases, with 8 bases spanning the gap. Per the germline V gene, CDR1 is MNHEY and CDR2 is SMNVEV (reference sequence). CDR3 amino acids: CASSLQGFGYTF. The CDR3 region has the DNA TGTGCCAGCAGTTTACAAGGGTTTGGCTACACCTTC.

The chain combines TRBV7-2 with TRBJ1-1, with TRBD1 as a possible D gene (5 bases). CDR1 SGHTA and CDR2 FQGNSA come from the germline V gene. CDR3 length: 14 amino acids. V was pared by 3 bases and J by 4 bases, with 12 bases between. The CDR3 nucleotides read TGTGCCAGCAGCTTCGATCAGGGAGGCACTGAAGCTTTCTTT. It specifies CASSFDQGGTEAFF.

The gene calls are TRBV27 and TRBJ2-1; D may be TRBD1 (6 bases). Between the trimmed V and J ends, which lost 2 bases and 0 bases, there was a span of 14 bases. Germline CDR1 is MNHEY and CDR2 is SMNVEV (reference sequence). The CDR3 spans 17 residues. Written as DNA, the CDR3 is TGTGCCAGCAGTTTAATAGGACAGCTAGCCTCCTACAATGAGCAGTTCTTC. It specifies CASSLIGQLASYNEQFF.

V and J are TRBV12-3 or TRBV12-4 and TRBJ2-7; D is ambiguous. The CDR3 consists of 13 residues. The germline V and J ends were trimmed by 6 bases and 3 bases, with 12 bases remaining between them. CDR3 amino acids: CASSRPGNYEQYF. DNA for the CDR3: TGTGCCAGCAGCCGACCCGGAAACTACGAGCAGTACTTC.

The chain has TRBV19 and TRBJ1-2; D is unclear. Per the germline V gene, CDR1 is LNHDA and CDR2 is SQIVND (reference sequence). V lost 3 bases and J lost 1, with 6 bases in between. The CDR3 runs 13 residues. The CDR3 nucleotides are TGTGCCAGTAGTATTGTTCTTAACTATGGCTACACCTTC. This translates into CASSIVLNYGYTF.

CDR3 DNA sequence: TGTGCCAGCAGCCAAGATAGAGTATTGGGGCTTCGTACTGAAGCTTTCTTT. Protein product: CASSQDRVLGLRTEAFF. The chain links TRBV4-2 to TRBJ1-1, with D possibly being TRBD1 (5 bases). The CDR3 sequence is 17 residues long. V was pared by 0 bases and J by 5 bases, with 19 bases between. The germline gives CDR1 LGHNA, CDR2 YNFKEQ.

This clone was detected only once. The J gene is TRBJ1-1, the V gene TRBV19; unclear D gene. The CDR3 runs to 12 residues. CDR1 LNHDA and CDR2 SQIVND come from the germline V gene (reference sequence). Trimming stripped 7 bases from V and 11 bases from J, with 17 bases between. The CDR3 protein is CASTASGLAAFF. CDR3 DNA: TGTGCCAGTACCGCCAGCGGTCTGGCGGCTTTCTTT.

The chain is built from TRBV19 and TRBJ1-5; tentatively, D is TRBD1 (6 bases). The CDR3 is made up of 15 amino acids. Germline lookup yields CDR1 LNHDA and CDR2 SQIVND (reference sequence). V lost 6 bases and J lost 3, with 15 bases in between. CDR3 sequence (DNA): TGTGCCAGTAGACCCTACGCAGGGGTCAATCAGCCCCAGCATTTT. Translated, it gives CASRPYAGVNQPQHF.

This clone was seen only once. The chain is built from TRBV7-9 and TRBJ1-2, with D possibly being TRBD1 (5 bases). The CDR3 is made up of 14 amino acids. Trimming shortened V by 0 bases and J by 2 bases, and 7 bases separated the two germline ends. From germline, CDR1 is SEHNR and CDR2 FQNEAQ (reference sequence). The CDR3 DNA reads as TGTGCCAGCAGCTTAGCGGGGGGGAACTATGGCTACACCTTC. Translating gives CASSLAGGNYGYTF.

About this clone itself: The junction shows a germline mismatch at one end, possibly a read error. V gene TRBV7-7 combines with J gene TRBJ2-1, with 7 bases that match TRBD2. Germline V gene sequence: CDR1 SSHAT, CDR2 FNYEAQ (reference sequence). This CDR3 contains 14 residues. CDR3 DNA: TGTGCTAGCAGCTCGGGCGGGGGAGTAAGTGAGCAGTTCTTC. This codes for CASSSGGGVSEQFF. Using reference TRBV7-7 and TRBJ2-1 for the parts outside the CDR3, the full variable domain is GAGVSQSPRYKVTKRGQDVTLRCDPISSHATLYWYQQALGQGPEFLTYFNYEAQPDKSGLPSDRFSAERPEGSISTLTIQRTEQRDSAMYRCASSSGGGVSEQFFGPGTRLTVL.

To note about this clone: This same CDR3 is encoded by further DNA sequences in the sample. The CDR3 DNA reads as TGCGCCAGCAGCTTGGTTAGCTACGAGCAGTACTTC. Its protein product is CASSLVSYEQYF. The chain joins TRBV5-1 to TRBJ2-7; unclear D gene. The germline CDR1 and CDR2 sequences are SGHRS and YFSETQ. The V and J ends lost 0 bases and 3 bases respectively, with 4 bases between them. CDR3 length equals 12 residues.

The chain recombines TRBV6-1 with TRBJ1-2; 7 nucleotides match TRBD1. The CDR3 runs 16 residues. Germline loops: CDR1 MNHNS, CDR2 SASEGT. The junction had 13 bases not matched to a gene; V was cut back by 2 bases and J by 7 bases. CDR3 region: CASSELIGGGVFGYTF. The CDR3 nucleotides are TGTGCCAGCAGTGAACTTATAGGGGGCGGCGTGTTTGGCTACACCTTC.

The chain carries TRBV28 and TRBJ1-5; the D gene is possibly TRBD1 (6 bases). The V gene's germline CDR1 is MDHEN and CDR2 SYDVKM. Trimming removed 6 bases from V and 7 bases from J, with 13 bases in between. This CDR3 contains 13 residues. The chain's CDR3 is CASRTPTGQPQHF. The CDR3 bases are TGTGCCAGCAGAACTCCGACAGGCCAGCCCCAGCATTTT.

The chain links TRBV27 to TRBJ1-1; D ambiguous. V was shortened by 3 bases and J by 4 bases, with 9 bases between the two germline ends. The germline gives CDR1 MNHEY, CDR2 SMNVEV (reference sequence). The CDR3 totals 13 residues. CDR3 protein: CASSLSALTEAFF. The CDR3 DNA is TGTGCCAGCAGTTTGTCGGCCCTCACTGAAGCTTTCTTT.

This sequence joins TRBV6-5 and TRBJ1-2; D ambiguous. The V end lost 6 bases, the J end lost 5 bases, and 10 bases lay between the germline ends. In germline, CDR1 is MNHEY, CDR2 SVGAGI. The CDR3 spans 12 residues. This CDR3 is CASRHTVYGYTF. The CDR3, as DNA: TGTGCCAGCAGGCATACAGTGTATGGCTACACCTTC.

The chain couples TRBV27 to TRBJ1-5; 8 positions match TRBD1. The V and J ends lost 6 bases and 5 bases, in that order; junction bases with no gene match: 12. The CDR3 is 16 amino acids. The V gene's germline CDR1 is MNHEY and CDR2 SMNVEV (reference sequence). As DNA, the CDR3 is TGTGCCAGCAGCTCCTCGACAGGGGAGGCTCATCAGCCCCAGCATTTT. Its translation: CASSSSTGEAHQPQHF.

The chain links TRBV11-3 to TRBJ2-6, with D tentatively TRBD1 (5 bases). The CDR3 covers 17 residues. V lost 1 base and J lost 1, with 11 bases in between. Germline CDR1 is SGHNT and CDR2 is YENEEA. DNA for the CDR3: TGTGCCAGCAGCTTAGGCGCAGGGTGGTCTGGGGCCAACGTCCTGACTTTC. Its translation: CASSLGAGWSGANVLTF.

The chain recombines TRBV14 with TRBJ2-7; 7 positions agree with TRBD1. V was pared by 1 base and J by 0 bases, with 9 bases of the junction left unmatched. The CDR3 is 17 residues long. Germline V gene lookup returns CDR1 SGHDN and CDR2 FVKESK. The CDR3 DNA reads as TGTGCCAGCAGCCAAGGGCCCGTGACAGGGAGCTCCTACGAGCAGTACTTC. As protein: CASSQGPVTGSSYEQYF. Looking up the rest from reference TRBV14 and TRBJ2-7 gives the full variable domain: EAGVTQFPSHSVIEKGQTVTLRCDPISGHDNLYWYRRVMGKEIKFLLHFVKESKQDESGMPNNRFLAERTGGTYSTLKVQPAELEDSGVYFCASSQGPVTGSSYEQYFGPGTRLTVT.

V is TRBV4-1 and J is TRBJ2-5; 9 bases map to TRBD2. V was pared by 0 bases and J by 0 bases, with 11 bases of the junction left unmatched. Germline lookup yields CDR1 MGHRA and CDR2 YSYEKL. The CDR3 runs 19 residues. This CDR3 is CASSQESHRPSGDQETQYF. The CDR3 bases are TGCGCCAGCAGCCAAGAATCCCACCGCCCTAGCGGGGACCAAGAGACCCAGTACTTC.

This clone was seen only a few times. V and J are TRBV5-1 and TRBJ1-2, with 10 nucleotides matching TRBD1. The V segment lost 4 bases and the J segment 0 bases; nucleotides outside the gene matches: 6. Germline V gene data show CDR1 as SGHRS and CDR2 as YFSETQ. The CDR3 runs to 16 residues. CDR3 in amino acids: CASSLGQGGSNYGYTF. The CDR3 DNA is TGCGCCAGCAGCCTTGGACAGGGGGGGTCTAACTATGGCTACACCTTC.

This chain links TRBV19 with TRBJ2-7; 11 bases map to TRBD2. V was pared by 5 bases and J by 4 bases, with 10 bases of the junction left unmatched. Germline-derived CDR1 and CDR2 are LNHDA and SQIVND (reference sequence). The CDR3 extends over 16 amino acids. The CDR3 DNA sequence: TGTGCCAGTAGTCTTTTGGGGACTAGCGGAATATACGAGCAGTACTTC. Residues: CASSLLGTSGIYEQYF.

DNA for the CDR3: TGTGCCAGCAGGCCAACAGTCCGCTCTGGAAACACCATATATTTT. Its protein is CASRPTVRSGNTIYF. The J gene is TRBJ1-3, the V gene TRBV2; D not certain. The CDR3 loop spans 15 amino acids. From germline, CDR1 is SNHLY and CDR2 FYNNEI. The V gene lost 6 bases and the J gene lost 0 bases, with 12 bases spanning the gap.